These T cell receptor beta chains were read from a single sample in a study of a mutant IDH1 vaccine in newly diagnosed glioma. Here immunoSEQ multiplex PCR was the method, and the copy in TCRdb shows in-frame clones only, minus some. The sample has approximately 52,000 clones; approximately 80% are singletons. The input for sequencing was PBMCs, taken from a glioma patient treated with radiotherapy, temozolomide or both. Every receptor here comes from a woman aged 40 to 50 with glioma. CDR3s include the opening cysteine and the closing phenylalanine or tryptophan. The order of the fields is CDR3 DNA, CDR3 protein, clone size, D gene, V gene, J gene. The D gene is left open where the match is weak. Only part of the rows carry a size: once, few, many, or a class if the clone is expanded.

cdr3_nt: TGCAGCGTTGGATCCTACGAGCAGTACTTC; cdr3_aa: CSVGSYEQYF; clone_size: .; d_call: .; v_call: TRBV29-1; j_call: TRBJ2-7
cdr3_nt: TGTGCCAGCAGCTCCACCGAGCGAAGACGGATAGGTGGCTACACCTTC; cdr3_aa: CASSSTERRRIGGYTF; clone_size: once; d_call: .; v_call: TRBV7-2; j_call: TRBJ1-2
cdr3_nt: TGTGCCAGCAGCCAAGACCTAACATTTAAAGAGACCCAGTACTTC; cdr3_aa: CASSQDLTFKETQYF; clone_size: .; d_call: .; v_call: TRBV14; j_call: TRBJ2-5
cdr3_nt: TGCGCCAGCAGCTTTAATCCCTACGACAAGAACACTGAAGCTTTCTTT; cdr3_aa: CASSFNPYDKNTEAFF; clone_size: .; d_call: .; v_call: TRBV5-1; j_call: TRBJ1-1
cdr3_nt: TGTGCCAGTAGTATGGGGGCGAGTGGCTATGGCTACACCTTC; cdr3_aa: CASSMGASGYGYTF; clone_size: .; d_call: .; v_call: TRBV19; j_call: TRBJ1-2
cdr3_nt: TGTGCCAGCAGCCCCGGGACAGGGAGAAGCACTGAAGCTTTCTTT; cdr3_aa: CASSPGTGRSTEAFF; clone_size: .; d_call: TRBD1; v_call: TRBV5-4; j_call: TRBJ1-1
cdr3_nt: TGCGCCAGCAGCTCCACAGGGGGCACTGAAGCTTTCTTT; cdr3_aa: CASSSTGGTEAFF; clone_size: .; d_call: TRBD1; v_call: TRBV4-3; j_call: TRBJ1-1
cdr3_nt: TGTGCCAGCAACCCGGGCTGGGAAGAGACCCAGTACTTC; cdr3_aa: CASNPGWEETQYF; clone_size: .; d_call: .; v_call: TRBV5-5; j_call: TRBJ2-5
cdr3_nt: TGCGCCAGCAGCCAAGATTGGGAGACCCAGTACTTC; cdr3_aa: CASSQDWETQYF; clone_size: .; d_call: .; v_call: TRBV4-1; j_call: TRBJ2-5
cdr3_nt: TGTGCCAGCAGCTCAGGGGGGGGAGAGACCCAGTACTTC; cdr3_aa: CASSSGGGETQYF; clone_size: .; d_call: .; v_call: TRBV25-1; j_call: TRBJ2-5
cdr3_nt: TGCGCCAGCAGCTTTGGGAGCTCCTATAATTCACCCCTCCACTTT; cdr3_aa: CASSFGSSYNSPLHF; clone_size: .; d_call: .; v_call: TRBV5-1; j_call: TRBJ1-6
cdr3_nt: TGTGCCAGCAGCCACGGGGGACCCTACGAGCAGTACTTC; cdr3_aa: CASSHGGPYEQYF; clone_size: .; d_call: .; v_call: TRBV6-1; j_call: TRBJ2-7
cdr3_nt: TGTGCCAGCTCCACCACAGGGGACACTGAAGCTTTCTTT; cdr3_aa: CASSTTGDTEAFF; clone_size: few; d_call: TRBD1; v_call: TRBV18; j_call: TRBJ1-1
cdr3_nt: TGTGCCAGCTCACCCGAGGAGGACAGGGTGTCCTACGAGCAGTACTTC; cdr3_aa: CASSPEEDRVSYEQYF; clone_size: .; d_call: TRBD1; v_call: TRBV18; j_call: TRBJ2-7
cdr3_nt: TGTGCCAGCAGTGAATTGGCAGGGCAACCCTACGAGCAGTACTTC; cdr3_aa: CASSELAGQPYEQYF; clone_size: .; d_call: .; v_call: TRBV6-1; j_call: TRBJ2-7
cdr3_nt: TGTGCCAGTAGTAGCTCTAGCGGGGGGGCCCACGAGCAGTACTTC; cdr3_aa: CASSSSSGGAHEQYF; clone_size: .; d_call: TRBD2; v_call: TRBV19; j_call: TRBJ2-7
cdr3_nt: TGTGCCATCACTCCGGACGGCAATTCACCCCTCCACTTT; cdr3_aa: CAITPDGNSPLHF; clone_size: .; d_call: .; v_call: TRBV10-3; j_call: TRBJ1-6
cdr3_nt: TGCGCCAGCAGCCCCCATGGAGCTGCGCCTGAAGCTTTCTTT; cdr3_aa: CASSPHGAAPEAFF; clone_size: .; d_call: .; v_call: TRBV5-1; j_call: TRBJ1-1
cdr3_nt: TGTGCCAGTAGCATGGAACAGGGGATTAGCAATCAGCCCCAGCATTTT; cdr3_aa: CASSMEQGISNQPQHF; clone_size: .; d_call: TRBD1; v_call: TRBV19; j_call: TRBJ1-5
cdr3_nt: TGCGCCAGCAGCTTGGTGGCAGTCTCGGGATCCTACGAGCAGTACTTC; cdr3_aa: CASSLVAVSGSYEQYF; clone_size: .; d_call: .; v_call: TRBV5-1; j_call: TRBJ2-7
cdr3_nt: TGTGCCAGCAGCCAACAGAGCTATGGCTACACCTTC; cdr3_aa: CASSQQSYGYTF; clone_size: few; d_call: .; v_call: TRBV7-2; j_call: TRBJ1-2
cdr3_nt: TGTGCCAGCAGCTTAGGCAGCGGAGGCCTCCCTTCCTACAATGAGCAGTTCTTC; cdr3_aa: CASSLGSGGLPSYNEQFF; clone_size: .; d_call: .; v_call: TRBV7-9; j_call: TRBJ2-1
cdr3_nt: TGTGCCGGTTCGAAGGGTTATCAAGGAAACACCATATATTTT; cdr3_aa: CAGSKGYQGNTIYF; clone_size: .; d_call: .; v_call: TRBV6-1; j_call: TRBJ1-3
cdr3_nt: TGTGCCAGCAGCCCATCCTGGGCCTCGGGAATAGACGATACGCAGTATTTT; cdr3_aa: CASSPSWASGIDDTQYF; clone_size: .; d_call: .; v_call: TRBV5-4; j_call: TRBJ2-3